A selection of T cell receptor beta chains follows, all from one sample in a study of blood T cell repertoires in COVID-19. Sequenced by immunoSEQ multiplex PCR; TCRdb stores in-frame clones only, minus some. In the table there are 500,000 to 600,000 clones, around 90% of which are singletons. Sequencing input: peripheral blood. Receptor source: a woman in her fifties or sixties with COVID-19, enrolled during active disease. Each CDR3 is given with its conserved first and last residue. D genes are given only for firm matches. Clone size appears in some rows only: once, few, many, or a class for an expanded clone.

abundance	j_gene	v_gene	d_gene	CDR3nt	CDR3aa
-	TRBJ2-7	TRBV4-2	TRBD2	TGTGCCAGCAGCCAAGGGGTCCTAGCGGGCTCCTACGAGCAGTACTTC	CASSQGVLAGSYEQYF
once	TRBJ1-1	TRBV11-2	TRBD1	TGTGCCAGCAGCTTAAGGGACAGGGGGCGAGCTTTCTTT	CASSLRDRGRAFF
-	TRBJ1-1	TRBV19	TRBD1	TGTGCCAGTACCCCGACAGGGGGGGGCTGGGAAACTGAAGCTTTCTTT	CASTPTGGGWETEAFF
-	TRBJ1-5	TRBV6-6	-	TGTGCCAGCTTCTGGACACAGAGCAATCAGCCCCAGCATTTT	CASFWTQSNQPQHF
-	TRBJ1-2	TRBV6-5	-	TGTGCCAGCAGCCCCGCGGGGGTACATTATGGCTACACCTTC	CASSPAGVHYGYTF
-	TRBJ2-2	TRBV13	-	TGTGCCAGCAGCCTAGGTACCGTTCGGGGGGAGCTGTTTTTT	CASSLGTVRGELFF
-	TRBJ1-2	TRBV5-4	-	TGTGCCAGCAGCGTACCAGGGGAGATGGACAATGGCTACACCTTC	CASSVPGEMDNGYTF
-	TRBJ2-3	TRBV7-2	TRBD2	TGTGCCAGCAGCTTATCTAGCGGGGGTACGACAGATACGCAGTATTTT	CASSLSSGGTTDTQYF
-	TRBJ2-3	TRBV20-1	TRBD2	TGCAGTGCTAGTCTAAGCGGGGGCACAGATACGCAGTATTTT	CSASLSGGTDTQYF
-	TRBJ1-1	TRBV6-5	TRBD1	TGTGCCAGCAGCATGGACAGGGACACTGAAGCTTTCTTT	CASSMDRDTEAFF
once	TRBJ1-2	TRBV6-5	-	TGTGCCAGCAGACCACAGTTCTCGAGTAACTATGGCTACACCTTC	CASRPQFSSNYGYTF
-	TRBJ2-5	TRBV29-1	-	TGCAGCGGTATGACAGGGAGGGAGACCCAGTACTTC	CSGMTGRETQYF
-	TRBJ2-7	TRBV10-1	-	TGCGCCAGCAGTGAGTCGTACGGCTACGAGCAGTACTTC	CASSESYGYEQYF
-	TRBJ1-1	TRBV9	TRBD1	TGTGCCAGCACCCCACAGGGGGCCGGGGGAATGAACACTGAAGCTTTCTTT	CASTPQGAGGMNTEAFF
-	TRBJ1-2	TRBV6-4	-	TGTGCCAGCGAGGGCAGTACCAACTATGGCTACACCTTC	CASEGSTNYGYTF
-	TRBJ2-7	TRBV7-2	-	TGTGCCAGCAGCTTAATTAGCATCGAAGAGCAGTACTTC	CASSLISIEEQYF
once	TRBJ2-7	TRBV28	-	TGTGCCAGCAGTGCGGCTCCTACCAAGCAGTACTTC	CASSAAPTKQYF
-	TRBJ1-1	TRBV23-1	-	TGCGCCAGCAGTCAATCGGGAGGCAGGTGGACTGAAGCTTTCTTT	CASSQSGGRWTEAFF
-	TRBJ2-5	TRBV6-5	-	TGTGCCAGTGCTGGGGGCCTGAGGGAGACCCAGTACTTC	CASAGGLRETQYF
-	TRBJ2-2	TRBV9	-	TGTGCCAGCAGCGTAAAGCGGGCGACCTTTAACACCGGGGAGCTGTTTTTT	CASSVKRATFNTGELFF
few	TRBJ2-7	TRBV5-6	TRBD2	TGTGCCAGCAGCTTTGGGGGAGGGCTTAACTACGAGCAGTACTTC	CASSFGGGLNYEQYF
-	TRBJ2-6	TRBV19	TRBD2	TGTGCCAGTAGTCCCCGGGGACCCGGGAGGAACTCTGGGGCCAACGTCCTGACTTTC	CASSPRGPGRNSGANVLTF
-	TRBJ2-1	TRBV5-4	TRBD2	TGTGCCAGCAGCTTTACTAGCGGCGTCTACAATGAGCAGTTCTTC	CASSFTSGVYNEQFF
-	TRBJ2-2	TRBV5-1	TRBD1	TGCGCCAGCAGCACCGGGACAGCGAACACCGGGGAGCTGTTTTTT	CASSTGTANTGELFF
once	TRBJ1-4	TRBV7-8	TRBD1	TGTGCCAGCAGCTTAGGGACAGGGTACAGCAATGAAAAACTGTTTTTT	CASSLGTGYSNEKLFF
-	TRBJ2-1	TRBV5-6	TRBD2	TGTGCCAGCAGCTTAGGCGGGGGTCGGGAGCAGTTCTTC	CASSLGGGREQFF
-	TRBJ2-1	TRBV7-3	TRBD2	TGTGCCAGCAGCTACGGACTAGCTGGCAATGAGCAGTTCTTC	CASSYGLAGNEQFF
-	TRBJ1-1	TRBV19	-	TGTGCCACTCTCTCGGGGAGCGCGAACACTGAAGCTTTCTTT	CATLSGSANTEAFF
-	TRBJ1-1	TRBV6-1	-	TGTGCCAGCAGTGAAGCGAGGGAGGCCTTGGCTTTCTTT	CASSEAREALAFF
-	TRBJ1-5	TRBV2	TRBD1	TGTGCCAGCAGTGAAGCGCAGACAGGGGGGCAGCCCCAGCATTTT	CASSEAQTGGQPQHF
-	TRBJ2-1	TRBV19	-	TGTGCCAGTACGCCTGGGACTCACTACAATGAGCAGTTCTTC	CASTPGTHYNEQFF
-	TRBJ2-5	TRBV15	-	TGTGCCACCAGCAGGGGCGGGGTTTACCAAGAGACCCAGTACTTC	CATSRGGVYQETQYF
-	TRBJ2-5	TRBV30	-	TGTGCCTGGAGTGGGCCTGGAGAGACCCAGTACTTC	CAWSGPGETQYF
-	TRBJ1-2	TRBV11-2	TRBD1	TGTGCCAGCAGCCCCACAGGGGACAGGGCAGTACATGGCTACACCTTC	CASSPTGDRAVHGYTF
-	TRBJ2-6	TRBV6-5	-	TGTGCCAGCAATGCGAGAGCCTCTGGGGCCAACGTCCTGACTTTC	CASNARASGANVLTF
few	TRBJ1-5	TRBV5-1	-	TGCGCCAGCAGCTTGGACTTCAATCAGCCCCAGCATTTT	CASSLDFNQPQHF
-	TRBJ2-3	TRBV5-4	TRBD1	TGTGCCAGCAGAAAGACAGGGGCGACAGATACGCAGTATTTT	CASRKTGATDTQYF